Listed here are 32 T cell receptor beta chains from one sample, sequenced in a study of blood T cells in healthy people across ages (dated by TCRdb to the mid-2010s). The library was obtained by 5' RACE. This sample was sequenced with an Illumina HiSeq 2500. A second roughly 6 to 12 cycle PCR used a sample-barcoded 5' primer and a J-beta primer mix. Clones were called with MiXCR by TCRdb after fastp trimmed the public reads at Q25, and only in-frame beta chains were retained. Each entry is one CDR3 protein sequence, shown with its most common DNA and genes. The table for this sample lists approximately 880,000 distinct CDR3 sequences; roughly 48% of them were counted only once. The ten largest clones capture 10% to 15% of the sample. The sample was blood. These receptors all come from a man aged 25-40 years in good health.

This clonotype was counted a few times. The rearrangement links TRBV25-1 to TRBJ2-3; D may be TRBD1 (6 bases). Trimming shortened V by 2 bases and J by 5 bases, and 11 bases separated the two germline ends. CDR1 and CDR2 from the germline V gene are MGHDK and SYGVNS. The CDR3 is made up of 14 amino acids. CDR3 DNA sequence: TGTGCCAGCAGTGAACAGGGGAGATTAGATACGCAGTATTTT. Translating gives CASSEQGRLDTQYF.

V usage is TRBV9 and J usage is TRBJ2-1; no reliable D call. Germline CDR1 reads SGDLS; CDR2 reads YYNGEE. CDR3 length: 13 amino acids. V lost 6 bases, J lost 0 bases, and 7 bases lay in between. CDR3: CASNPYSYNEQFF. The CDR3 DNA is TGTGCCAGCAACCCCTACTCCTACAATGAGCAGTTCTTC.

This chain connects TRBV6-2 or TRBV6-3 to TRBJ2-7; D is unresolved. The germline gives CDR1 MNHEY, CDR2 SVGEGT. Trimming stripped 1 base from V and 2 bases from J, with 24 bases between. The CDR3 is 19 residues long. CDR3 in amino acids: CASSYFPPTGRNVAYEQYF. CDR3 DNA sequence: TGTGCCAGCAGTTACTTCCCCCCGACCGGACGAAACGTCGCCTACGAGCAGTACTTC.

The DNA of the CDR3 is TGCGCCAGCCGAGAGGAAGGAGAGGGCTACACCTTC. Translation gives CASREEGEGYTF. This chain joins TRBV5-1 and TRBJ1-2; the D is unclear. This CDR3 contains 12 residues. Germline CDR1 reads SGHRS; CDR2 reads YFSETQ. Trimming pared 7 bases from V and 8 bases from J, leaving 15 bases between. Full variable domain (missing parts from reference TRBV5-1 and TRBJ1-2): KAGVTQTPRYLIKTRGQQVTLSCSPISGHRSVSWYQQTPGQGLQFLFEYFSETQRNKGNFPGRFSGRQFSNSRSEMNVSTLELGDSALYLCASREEGEGYTFGSGTRLTVV.

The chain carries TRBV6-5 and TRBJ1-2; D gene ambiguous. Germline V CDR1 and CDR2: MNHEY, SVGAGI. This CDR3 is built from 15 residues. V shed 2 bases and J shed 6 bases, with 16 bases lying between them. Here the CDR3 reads CASSYMPPRGNGYTF. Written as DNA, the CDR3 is TGTGCCAGCAGTTACATGCCTCCGCGTGGGAATGGCTACACCTTC.

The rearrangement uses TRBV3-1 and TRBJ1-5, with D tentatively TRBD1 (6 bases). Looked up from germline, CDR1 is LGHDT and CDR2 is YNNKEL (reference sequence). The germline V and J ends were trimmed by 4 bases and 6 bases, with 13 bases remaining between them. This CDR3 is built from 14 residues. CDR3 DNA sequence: TGTGCCAGCAGCCCCGGGGGGGGCGGTCAGCCCCAGCATTTT. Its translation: CASSPGGGGQPQHF. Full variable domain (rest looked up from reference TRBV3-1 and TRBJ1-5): DTAVSQTPKYLVTQMGNDKSIKCEQNLGHDTMYWYKQDSKKFLKIMFSYNNKELIINETVPNRFSPKSPDKAHLNLHINSLELGDSAVYFCASSPGGGGQPQHFGDGTRLSIL.

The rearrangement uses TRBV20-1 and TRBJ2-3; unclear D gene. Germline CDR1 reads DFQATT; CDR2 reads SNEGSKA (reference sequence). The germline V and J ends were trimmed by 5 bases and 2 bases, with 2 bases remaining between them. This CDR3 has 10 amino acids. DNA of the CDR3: TGCAGTGCTGTCACAGATACGCAGTATTTT. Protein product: CSAVTDTQYF.

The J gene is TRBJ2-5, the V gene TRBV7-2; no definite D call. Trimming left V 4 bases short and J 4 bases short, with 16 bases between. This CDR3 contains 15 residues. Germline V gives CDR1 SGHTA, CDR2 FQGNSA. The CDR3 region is CASSSQVWVGETQYF. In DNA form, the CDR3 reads TGTGCCAGCAGCTCCCAAGTGTGGGTTGGAGAGACCCAGTACTTC.

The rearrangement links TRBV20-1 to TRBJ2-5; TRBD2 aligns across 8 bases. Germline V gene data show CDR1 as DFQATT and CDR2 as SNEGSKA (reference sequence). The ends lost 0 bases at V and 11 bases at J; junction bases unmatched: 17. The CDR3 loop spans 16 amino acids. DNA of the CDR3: TGCAGTGCTAGAGATTTCCGGGGGGGTTCGTACAATGAGCAGTACTTC. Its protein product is CSARDFRGGSYNEQYF.

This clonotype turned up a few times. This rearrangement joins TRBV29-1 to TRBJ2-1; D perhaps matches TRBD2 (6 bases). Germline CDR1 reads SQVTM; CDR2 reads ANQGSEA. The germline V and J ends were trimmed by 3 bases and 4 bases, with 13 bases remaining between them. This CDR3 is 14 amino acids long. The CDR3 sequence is CSVDSRGGYNEQFF. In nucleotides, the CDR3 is TGCAGCGTTGACTCTCGGGGAGGATACAATGAGCAGTTCTTC.

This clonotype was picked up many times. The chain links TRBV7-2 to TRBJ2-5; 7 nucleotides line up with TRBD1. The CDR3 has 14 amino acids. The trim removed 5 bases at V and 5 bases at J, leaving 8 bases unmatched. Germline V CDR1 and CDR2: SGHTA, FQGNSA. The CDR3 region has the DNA TGTGCCAGCAGCCTTTGGACAGGCGGGGAGACCCAGTACTTC. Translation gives CASSLWTGGETQYF.

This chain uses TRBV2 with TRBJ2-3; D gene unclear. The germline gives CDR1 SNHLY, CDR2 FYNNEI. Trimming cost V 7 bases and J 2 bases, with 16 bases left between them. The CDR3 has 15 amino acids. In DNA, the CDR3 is TGTGCCAGCACCCCGGCCCCGCCGGCCACAGATACGCAGTATTTT. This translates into CASTPAPPATDTQYF.

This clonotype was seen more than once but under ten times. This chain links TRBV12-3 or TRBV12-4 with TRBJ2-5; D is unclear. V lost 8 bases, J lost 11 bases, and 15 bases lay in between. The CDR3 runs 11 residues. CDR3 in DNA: TGTGCCAGCGGCCGGCCCCGTATTCAGTACTTC. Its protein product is CASGRPRIQYF.

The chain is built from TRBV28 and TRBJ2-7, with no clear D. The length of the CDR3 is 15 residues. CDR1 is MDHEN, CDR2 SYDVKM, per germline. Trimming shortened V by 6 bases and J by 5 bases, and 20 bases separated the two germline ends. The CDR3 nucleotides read TGTGCCAGCAGCCAACGGGCGGTGACTCGGAACGAGCAGTACTTC. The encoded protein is CASSQRAVTRNEQYF.

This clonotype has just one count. For the CDR3, the DNA is TGTGCCAGCAGTTTAGCCAGGACTAATGAAAAACTGTTTTTT. This translates into CASSLARTNEKLFF. The chain couples TRBV12-3 or TRBV12-4 to TRBJ1-4; D unclear. V gave up 0 bases and J gave up 2 bases, with 4 bases separating them. This CDR3 has 14 amino acids.

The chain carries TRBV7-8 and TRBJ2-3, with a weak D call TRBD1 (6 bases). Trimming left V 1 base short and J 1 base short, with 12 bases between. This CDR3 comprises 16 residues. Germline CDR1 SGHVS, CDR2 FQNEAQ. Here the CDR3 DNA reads TGTGCCAGCAGCTTAGAAACAGGGATGGGCACAGATACGCAGTATTTT. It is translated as CASSLETGMGTDTQYF.

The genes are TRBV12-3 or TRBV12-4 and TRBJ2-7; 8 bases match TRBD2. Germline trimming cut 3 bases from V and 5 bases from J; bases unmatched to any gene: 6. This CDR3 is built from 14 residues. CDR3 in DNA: TGTGCCAGCAGTTTCTCGCGGGGGGAGGACGAGCAGTACTTC. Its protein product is CASSFSRGEDEQYF.

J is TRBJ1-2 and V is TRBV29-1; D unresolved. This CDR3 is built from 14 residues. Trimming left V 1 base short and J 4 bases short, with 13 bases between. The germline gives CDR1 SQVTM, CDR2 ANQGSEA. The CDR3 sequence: CSVEGGQRSYGYTF. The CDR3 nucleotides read TGCAGCGTTGAAGGCGGCCAAAGGAGCTATGGCTACACCTTC.

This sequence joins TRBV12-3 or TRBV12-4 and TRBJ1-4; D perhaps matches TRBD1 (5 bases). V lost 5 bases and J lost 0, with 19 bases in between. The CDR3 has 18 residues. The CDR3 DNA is TGTGCCAGCAGTAATTCCCCCAGGGTGGGGGCAACTAATGAAAAACTGTTTTTT. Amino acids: CASSNSPRVGATNEKLFF.

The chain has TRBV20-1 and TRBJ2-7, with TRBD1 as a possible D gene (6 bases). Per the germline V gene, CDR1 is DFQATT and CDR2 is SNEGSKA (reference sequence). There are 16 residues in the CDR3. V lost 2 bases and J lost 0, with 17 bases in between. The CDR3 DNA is TGCAGTGCTAGATTGTTCCGGGACACCAGCTCCTACGAGCAGTACTTC. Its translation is CSARLFRDTSSYEQYF.

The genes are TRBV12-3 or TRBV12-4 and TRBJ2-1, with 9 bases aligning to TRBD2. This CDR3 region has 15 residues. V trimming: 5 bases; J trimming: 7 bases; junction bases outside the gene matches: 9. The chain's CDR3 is CASSTRSSGDNEQFF. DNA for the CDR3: TGTGCCAGCAGTACACGGTCTAGCGGGGATAATGAGCAGTTCTTC.

CDR3 nucleotide sequence: TGTGCCAGCGCGGCCCCCGGGAGACAAGAGACCCAGTACTTC. It translates to CASAAPGRQETQYF. The chain links TRBV9 to TRBJ2-5; D possibly corresponds to TRBD2 (6 bases). Germline values: CDR1 SGDLS, CDR2 YYNGEE. This CDR3 has 14 residues. Trimming stripped 7 bases from V and 2 bases from J, with 15 bases between.

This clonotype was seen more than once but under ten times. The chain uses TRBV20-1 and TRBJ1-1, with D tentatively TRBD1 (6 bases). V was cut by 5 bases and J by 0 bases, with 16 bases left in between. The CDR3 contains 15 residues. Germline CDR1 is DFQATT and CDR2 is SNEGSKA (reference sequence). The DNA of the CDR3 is TGCAGTGCTGGCCGCCCCGGACAGTTGAACACTGAAGCTTTCTTT. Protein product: CSAGRPGQLNTEAFF.

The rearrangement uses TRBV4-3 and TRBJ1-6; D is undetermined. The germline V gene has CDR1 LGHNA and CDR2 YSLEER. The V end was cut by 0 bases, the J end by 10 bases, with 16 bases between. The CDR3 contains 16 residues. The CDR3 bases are TGCGCCAGCAGCCAAGATGAACATGTTCAGTCCTCACCCCTCCACTTT. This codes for CASSQDEHVQSSPLHF.

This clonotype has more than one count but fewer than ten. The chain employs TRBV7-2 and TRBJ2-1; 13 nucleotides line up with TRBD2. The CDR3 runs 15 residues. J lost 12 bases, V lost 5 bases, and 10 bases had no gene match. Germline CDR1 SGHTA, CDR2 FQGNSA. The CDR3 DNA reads TGTGCCAGCAGCCCCCCACTAGCGGGGGGGTCTGTGCAGTTCTTC. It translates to CASSPPLAGGSVQFF.

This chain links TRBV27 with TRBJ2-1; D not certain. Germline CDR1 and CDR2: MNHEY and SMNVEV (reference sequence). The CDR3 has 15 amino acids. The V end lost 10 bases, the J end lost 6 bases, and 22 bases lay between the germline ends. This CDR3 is CAIRDRIDGRNEQFF. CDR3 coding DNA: TGTGCCATCAGAGATCGCATAGACGGCCGCAATGAGCAGTTCTTC.

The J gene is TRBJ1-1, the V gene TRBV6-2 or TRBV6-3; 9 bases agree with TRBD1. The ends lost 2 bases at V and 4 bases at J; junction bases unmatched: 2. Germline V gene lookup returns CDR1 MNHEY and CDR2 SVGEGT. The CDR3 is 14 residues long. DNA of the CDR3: TGTGCCAGCAGTTACGGGGGACAGGGCACTGAAGCTTTCTTT. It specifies CASSYGGQGTEAFF.

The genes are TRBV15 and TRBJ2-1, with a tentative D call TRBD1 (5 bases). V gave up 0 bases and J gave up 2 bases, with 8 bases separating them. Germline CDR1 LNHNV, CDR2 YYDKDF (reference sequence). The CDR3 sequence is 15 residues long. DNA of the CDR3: TGTGCCACCAGCAGAGACAGGGTCACCTACAATGAGCAGTTCTTC. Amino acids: CATSRDRVTYNEQFF.

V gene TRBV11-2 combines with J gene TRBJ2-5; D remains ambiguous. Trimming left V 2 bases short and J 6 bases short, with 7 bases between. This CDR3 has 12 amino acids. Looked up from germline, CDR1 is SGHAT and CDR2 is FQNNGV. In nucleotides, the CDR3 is TGTGCCAGCAGCTTATATCGGAAGACCCAGTACTTC. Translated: CASSLYRKTQYF.

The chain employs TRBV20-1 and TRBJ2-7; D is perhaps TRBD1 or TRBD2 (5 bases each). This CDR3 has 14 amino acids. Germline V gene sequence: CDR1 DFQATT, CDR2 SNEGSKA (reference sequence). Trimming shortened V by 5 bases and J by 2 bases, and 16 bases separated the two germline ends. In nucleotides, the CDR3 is TGCAGTGCTCGTTACAGGTTGGGGGCCTACGAGCAGTACTTC. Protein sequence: CSARYRLGAYEQYF.

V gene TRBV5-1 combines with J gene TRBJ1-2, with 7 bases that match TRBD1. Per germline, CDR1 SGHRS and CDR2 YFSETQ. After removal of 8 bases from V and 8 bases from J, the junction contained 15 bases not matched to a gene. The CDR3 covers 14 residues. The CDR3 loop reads CASTPGQKQGGYTF. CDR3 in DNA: TGCGCCAGTACTCCGGGACAGAAACAAGGAGGCTACACCTTC.

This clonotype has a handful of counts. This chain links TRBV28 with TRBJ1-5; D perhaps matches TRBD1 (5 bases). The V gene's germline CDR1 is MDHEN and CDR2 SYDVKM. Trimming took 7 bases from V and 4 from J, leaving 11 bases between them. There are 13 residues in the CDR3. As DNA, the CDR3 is TGTGCCAGCACTTGGACAATAAATCAGCCCCAGCATTTT. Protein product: CASTWTINQPQHF. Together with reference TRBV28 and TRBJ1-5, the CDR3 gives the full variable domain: DVKVTQSSRYLVKRTGEKVFLECVQDMDHENMFWYRQDPGLGLRLIYFSYDVKMKEKGDIPEGYSVSREKKERFSLILESASTNQTSMYLCASTWTINQPQHFGDGTRLSIL.